This T cell receptor beta chain comes out of a study of blood T cells in healthy people across ages. With a J-beta primer mix and a sample-barcoded 5' primer, a second PCR ran about 7 to 12 cycles. TCRdb recomputed calls from the 5' RACE reads with MiXCR, one row per CDR3 protein. In the table there are about 750,000 distinct CDR3 sequences, approximately 55% of which are singletons. V lost 4 bases to trimming and J lost 4 bases, with 10 bases between them. Germline values: CDR1 LGHDT, CDR2 YNNKEL (reference sequence). The CDR3 runs to 14 residues. The rearrangement joins TRBV3-1 to TRBJ1-4; weak D call: TRBD1 (5 bases). Material: blood. This TCR was sampled from a man at least 80 years old in good health. CDR3 amino acids: CASSPSGVNEKLFF. CDR3 sequence (DNA): TGTGCCAGCAGCCCCTCGGGGGTTAATGAAAAACTGTTTTTT.